This T cell receptor beta chain came from a study of T cells in Graves' hyperthyroidism and ophthalmopathy. This CDR3 comprises 12 residues. The V end lost 0 bases, the J end lost 6 bases, and 9 bases lay between the germline ends. Germline V CDR1 and CDR2: DFQATT, SNEGSKA (reference sequence). Amplification targeted TCR beta CDR3 regions from RNA transcripts. TCR CDR3 regions were first amplified by RT-PCR with HTBI primers. Each CDR3 protein is one row after TCRdb ran MiXCR on the multiplex PCR reads. This table holds roughly 630,000 distinct CDR3 sequences, approximately 15% found once. Study-level points and caveats: In the blood, most expanded thyroid clonotypes above 0.001 appeared as well.

A lack of ophthalmopathy progression within 18 months defined stable Graves' hyperthyroidism. Clinical symptoms, serum thyroxine, TRAb, thyroid ultrasound and orbital computed tomography established diagnosis. Fresh peripheral blood, 9.5 to 10 ml of it, supplied the PBMCs. This clonotype appeared many times. As yet, its antigen is unknown. The TCR originated in a woman aged 25 to 39 with Graves' hyperthyroidism. The sample was blood. The chain has TRBV20-1 and TRBJ2-7; D gene ambiguous. In DNA form, the CDR3 reads TGCAGTGCTAGAGACTTGTTCGGCGAGCAGTACTTC. This translates into CSARDLFGEQYF.